The 4 T cell receptor beta chains given below trace back to one sample, sequenced in a study of T cells in Graves' hyperthyroidism and ophthalmopathy. What was amplified from RNA transcripts were TCR beta CDR3 regions. When the TCR CDR3 underwent first-round RT-PCR, the HTBI primer set was used. TCRdb re-derived calls from the multiplex PCR reads in MiXCR, one entry per CDR3 protein. The data hold around 400,000 distinct CDR3 sequences, with 15% observed a single time. Sequencing input: blood. The receptors come from a woman aged 55 to 70 with Graves' ophthalmopathy.

This clonotype was found many times. The V and J genes are TRBV20-1 and TRBJ1-2; D remains unclear. With 3 bases removed from V and 2 bases from J, the gap between germline ends came to 13 bases. The CDR3 runs 14 residues. The germline V gene encodes CDR1 DFQATT and CDR2 SNEGSKA (reference sequence). The chain's CDR3 is CSASRRSENYGYTF. As DNA, the CDR3 is TGCAGTGCTAGTAGAAGGTCAGAGAACTATGGCTACACCTTC.

This clonotype was seen repeatedly, ten times or more. This chain links TRBV28 with TRBJ2-1; TRBD1 is a possible D gene (6 bases). V gave up 7 bases and J gave up 7 bases, with 11 bases separating them. The CDR3 length is 12 residues. Germline V gene sequence: CDR1 MDHEN, CDR2 SYDVKM. In nucleotides, the CDR3 is TGTGCCAGCACCCTACAGGGAAATGAGCAGTTCTTC. Protein: CASTLQGNEQFF.

This clonotype was detected many times. V is TRBV7-2 and J is TRBJ2-1; D possibly uses TRBD1 or TRBD2 (5 bases each). Trimming took off 5 bases at V and 4 bases at J, with 18 bases between the two ends. This CDR3 region has 16 residues. Germline CDR1 and CDR2: SGHTA and FQGNSA. CDR3 region: CASSPGYGTVYNEQFF. The CDR3 DNA follows: TGTGCCAGCAGCCCCGGTTATGGGACGGTTTACAATGAGCAGTTCTTC.

V and J are TRBV11-2 and TRBJ2-7; 12 bases are a match to TRBD1. In germline, CDR1 is SGHAT, CDR2 FQNNGV. The CDR3 runs to 14 residues. V dropped 8 bases and J dropped 9; count of bases not matched to a gene: 11. The CDR3 DNA sequence: TGTGCCAGCGGTCTAGGGACAGGGGGCAACGGGCAGTACTTC. Translated: CASGLGTGGNGQYF. The variable domain in full, completed from reference TRBV11-2 and TRBJ2-7, reads EAGVAQSPRYKIIEKRQSVAFWCNPISGHATLYWYQQILGQGPKLLIQFQNNGVVDDSQLPKDRFSAERLKGVDSTLKIQPAKLEDSAVYLCASGLGTGGNGQYFGPGTRLTVT.